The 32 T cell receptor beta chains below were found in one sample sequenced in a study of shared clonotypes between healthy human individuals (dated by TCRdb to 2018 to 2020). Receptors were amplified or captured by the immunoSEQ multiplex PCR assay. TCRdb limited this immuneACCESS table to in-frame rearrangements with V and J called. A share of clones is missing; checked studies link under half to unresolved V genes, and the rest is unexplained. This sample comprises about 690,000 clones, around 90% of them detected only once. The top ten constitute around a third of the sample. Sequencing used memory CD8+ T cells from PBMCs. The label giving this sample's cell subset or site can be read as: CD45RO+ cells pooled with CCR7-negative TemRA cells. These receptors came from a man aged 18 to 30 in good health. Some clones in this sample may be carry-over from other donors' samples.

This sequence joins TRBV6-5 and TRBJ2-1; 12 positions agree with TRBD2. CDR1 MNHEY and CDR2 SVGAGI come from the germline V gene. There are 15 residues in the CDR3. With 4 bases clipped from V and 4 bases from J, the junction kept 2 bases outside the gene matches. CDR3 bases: TGTGCCAGCAGTTTGACTAGCGGGAGTTACAATGAGCAGTTCTTC. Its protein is CASSLTSGSYNEQFF.

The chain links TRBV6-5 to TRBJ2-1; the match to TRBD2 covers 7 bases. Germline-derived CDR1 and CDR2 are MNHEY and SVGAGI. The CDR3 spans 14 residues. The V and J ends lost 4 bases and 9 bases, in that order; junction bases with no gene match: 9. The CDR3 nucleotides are TGTGCCAGCAGTTTTTTAGCGGGTGTGGGTGAGCAGTTCTTC. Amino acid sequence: CASSFLAGVGEQFF.

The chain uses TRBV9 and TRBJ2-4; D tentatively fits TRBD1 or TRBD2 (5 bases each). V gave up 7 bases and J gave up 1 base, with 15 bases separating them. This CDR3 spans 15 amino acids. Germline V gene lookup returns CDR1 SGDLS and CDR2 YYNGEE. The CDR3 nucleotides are TGTGCCAGCTCCCCGGGGTGGGGGGCCAAAAACATTCAGTACTTC. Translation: CASSPGWGAKNIQYF. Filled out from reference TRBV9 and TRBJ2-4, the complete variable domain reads DSGVTQTPKHLITATGQRVTLRCSPRSGDLSVYWYQQSLDQGLQFLIQYYNGEERAKGNILERFSAQQFPDLHSELNLSSLELGDSALYFCASSPGWGAKNIQYFGAGTRLSVL.

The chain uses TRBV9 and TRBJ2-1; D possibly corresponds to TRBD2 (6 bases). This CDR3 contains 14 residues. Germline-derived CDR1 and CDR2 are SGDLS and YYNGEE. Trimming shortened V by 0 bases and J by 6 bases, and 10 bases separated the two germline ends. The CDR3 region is CASSVDGSFNEQFF. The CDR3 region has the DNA TGTGCCAGCAGCGTAGACGGGAGTTTCAATGAGCAGTTCTTC. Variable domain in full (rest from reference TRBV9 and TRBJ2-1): DSGVTQTPKHLITATGQRVTLRCSPRSGDLSVYWYQQSLDQGLQFLIQYYNGEERAKGNILERFSAQQFPDLHSELNLSSLELGDSALYFCASSVDGSFNEQFFGPGTRLTVL.

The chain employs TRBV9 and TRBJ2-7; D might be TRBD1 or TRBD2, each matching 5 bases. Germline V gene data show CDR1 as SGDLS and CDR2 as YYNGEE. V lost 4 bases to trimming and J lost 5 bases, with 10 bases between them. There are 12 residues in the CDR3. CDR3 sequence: CASSPGRHEQYF. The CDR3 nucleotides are TGTGCCAGCAGCCCAGGGAGACACGAGCAGTACTTC.

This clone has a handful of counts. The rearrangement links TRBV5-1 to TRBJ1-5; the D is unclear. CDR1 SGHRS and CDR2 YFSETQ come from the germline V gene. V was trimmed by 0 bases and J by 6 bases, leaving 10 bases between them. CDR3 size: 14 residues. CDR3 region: CASSLVGSGQPQHF. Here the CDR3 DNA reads TGCGCCAGCAGCTTGGTAGGATCGGGTCAGCCCCAGCATTTT.

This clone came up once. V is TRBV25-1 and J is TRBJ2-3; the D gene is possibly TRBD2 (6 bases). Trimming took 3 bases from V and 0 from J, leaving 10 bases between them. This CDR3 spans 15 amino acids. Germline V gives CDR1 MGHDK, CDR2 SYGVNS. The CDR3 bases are TGTGCCAGCAGTGATTGGGGGGAGAGCACAGATACGCAGTATTTT. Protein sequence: CASSDWGESTDTQYF.

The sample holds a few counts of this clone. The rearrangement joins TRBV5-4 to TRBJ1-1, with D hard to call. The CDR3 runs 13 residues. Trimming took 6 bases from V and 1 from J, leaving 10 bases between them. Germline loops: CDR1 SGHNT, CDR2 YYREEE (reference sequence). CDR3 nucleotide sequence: TGTGCCAGCACCCCTGAGCCGAACACTGAAGCTTTCTTT. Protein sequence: CASTPEPNTEAFF.

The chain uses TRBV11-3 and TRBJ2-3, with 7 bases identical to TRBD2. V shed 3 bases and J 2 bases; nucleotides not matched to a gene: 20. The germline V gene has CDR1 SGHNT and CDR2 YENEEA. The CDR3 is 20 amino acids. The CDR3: CASSFQRDVYVYTDTDTQYF. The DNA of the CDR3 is TGTGCCAGCAGCTTTCAGCGGGATGTCTACGTTTACACAGACACAGATACGCAGTATTTT.

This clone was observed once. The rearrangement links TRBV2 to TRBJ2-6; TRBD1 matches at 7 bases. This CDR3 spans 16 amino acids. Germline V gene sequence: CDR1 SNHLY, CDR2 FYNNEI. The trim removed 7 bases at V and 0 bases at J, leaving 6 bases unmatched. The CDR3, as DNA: TGTGCCAGCAAGACAGGGCGCCTCTCTGGGGCCAACGTCCTGACTTTC. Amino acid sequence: CASKTGRLSGANVLTF.

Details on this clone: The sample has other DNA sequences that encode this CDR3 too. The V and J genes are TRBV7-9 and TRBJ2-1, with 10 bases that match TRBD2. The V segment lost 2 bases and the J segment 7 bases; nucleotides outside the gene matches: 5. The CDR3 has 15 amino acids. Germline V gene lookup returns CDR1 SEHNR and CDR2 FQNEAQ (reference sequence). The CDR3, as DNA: TGTGCCAGCAGCTTACTAGCGGGAGTGGGAAATGAGCAGTTCTTC. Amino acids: CASSLLAGVGNEQFF.

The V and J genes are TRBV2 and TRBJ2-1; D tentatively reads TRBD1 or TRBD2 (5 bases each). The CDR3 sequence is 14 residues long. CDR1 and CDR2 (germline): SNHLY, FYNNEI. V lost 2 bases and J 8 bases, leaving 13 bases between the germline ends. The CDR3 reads CASSESMGDDEQFF. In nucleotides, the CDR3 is TGTGCCAGCAGTGAAAGTATGGGGGACGATGAGCAGTTCTTC.

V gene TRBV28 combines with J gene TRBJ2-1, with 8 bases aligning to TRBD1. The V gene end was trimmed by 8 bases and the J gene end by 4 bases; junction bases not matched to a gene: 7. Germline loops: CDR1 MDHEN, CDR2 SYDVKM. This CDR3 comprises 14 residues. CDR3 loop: CASGPDREYNEQFF. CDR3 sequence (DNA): TGTGCCAGCGGCCCGGACAGGGAGTACAATGAGCAGTTCTTC.

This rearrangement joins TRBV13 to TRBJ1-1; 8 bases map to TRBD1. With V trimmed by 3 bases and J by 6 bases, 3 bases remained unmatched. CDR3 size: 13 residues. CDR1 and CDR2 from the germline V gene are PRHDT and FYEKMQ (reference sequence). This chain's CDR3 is CASSFTGGPEAFF. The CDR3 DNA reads TGTGCCAGCAGCTTTACAGGGGGACCTGAAGCTTTCTTT.

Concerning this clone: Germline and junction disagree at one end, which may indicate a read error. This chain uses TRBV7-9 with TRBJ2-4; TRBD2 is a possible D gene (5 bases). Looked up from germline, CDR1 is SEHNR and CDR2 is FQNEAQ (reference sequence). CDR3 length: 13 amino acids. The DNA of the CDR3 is TGTGCCAGCAGCTTAGCGCTGGACTTCCCCCCGGCCTTC. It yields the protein CASSLALDFPPAF.

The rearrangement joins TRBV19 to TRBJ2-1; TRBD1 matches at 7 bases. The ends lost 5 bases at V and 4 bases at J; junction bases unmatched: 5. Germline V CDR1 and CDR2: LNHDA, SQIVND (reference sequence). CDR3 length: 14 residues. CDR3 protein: CASSPKGAYNEQFF. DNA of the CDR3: TGTGCCAGTAGTCCTAAGGGGGCGTACAATGAGCAGTTCTTC. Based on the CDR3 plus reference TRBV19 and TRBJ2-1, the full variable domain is DGGITQSPKYLFRKEGQNVTLSCEQNLNHDAMYWYRQDPGQGLRLIYYSQIVNDFQKGDIAEGYSVSREKKESFPLTVTSAQKNPTAFYLCASSPKGAYNEQFFGPGTRLTVL.

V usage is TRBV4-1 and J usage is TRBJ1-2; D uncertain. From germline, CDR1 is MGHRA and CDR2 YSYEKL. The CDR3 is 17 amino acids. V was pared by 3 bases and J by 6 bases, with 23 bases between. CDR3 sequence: CASSHSRAVLTVDGYTF. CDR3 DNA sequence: TGCGCCAGCAGCCATAGTAGGGCGGTATTAACAGTTGATGGCTACACCTTC.

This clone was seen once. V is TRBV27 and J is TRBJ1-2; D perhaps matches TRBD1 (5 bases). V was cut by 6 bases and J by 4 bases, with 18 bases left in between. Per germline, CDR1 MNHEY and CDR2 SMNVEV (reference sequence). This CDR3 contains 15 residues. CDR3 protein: CASSLAGRDSYGYTF. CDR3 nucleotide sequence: TGTGCCAGCAGCCTGGCGGGCAGGGATAGCTATGGCTACACCTTC.

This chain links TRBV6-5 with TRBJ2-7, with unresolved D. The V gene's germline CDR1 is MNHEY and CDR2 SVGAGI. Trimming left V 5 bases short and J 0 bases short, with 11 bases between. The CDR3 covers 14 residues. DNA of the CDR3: TGTGCCAGCAGTGATGCAGGCCTCTCCTACGAGCAGTACTTC. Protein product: CASSDAGLSYEQYF.

The DNA for the CDR3 is TGTGCCAGCAGTTTGCGGACAGGGTCGAACTACGAGCAGTACTTC. It codes for CASSLRTGSNYEQYF. The chain combines TRBV27 with TRBJ2-7, with 8 bases that match TRBD1. This CDR3 region has 15 residues. J gave up 3 bases and V 3 bases, and 7 bases lay outside the gene matches. The V gene's germline CDR1 is MNHEY and CDR2 SMNVEV (reference sequence).

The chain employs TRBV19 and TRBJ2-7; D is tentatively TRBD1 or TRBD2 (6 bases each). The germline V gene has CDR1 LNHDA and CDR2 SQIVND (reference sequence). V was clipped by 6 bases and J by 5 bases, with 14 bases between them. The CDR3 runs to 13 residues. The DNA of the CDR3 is TGTGCCAGTAGCCCCCTAGGGGGGAACGAGCAGTACTTC. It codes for CASSPLGGNEQYF.

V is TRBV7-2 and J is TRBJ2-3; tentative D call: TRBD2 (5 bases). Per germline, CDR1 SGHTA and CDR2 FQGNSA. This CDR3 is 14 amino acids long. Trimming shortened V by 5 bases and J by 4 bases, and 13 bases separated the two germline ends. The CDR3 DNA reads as TGTGCCAGCAGCGTAGGACTGCCCCCAGATACGCAGTATTTT. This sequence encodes CASSVGLPPDTQYF.

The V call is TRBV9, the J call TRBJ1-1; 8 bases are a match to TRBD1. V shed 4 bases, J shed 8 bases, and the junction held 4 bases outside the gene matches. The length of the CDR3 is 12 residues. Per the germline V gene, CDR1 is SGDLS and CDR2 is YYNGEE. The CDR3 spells CASSNRQGEAFF. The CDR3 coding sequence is TGTGCCAGCAGCAACCGACAGGGGGAAGCTTTCTTT.

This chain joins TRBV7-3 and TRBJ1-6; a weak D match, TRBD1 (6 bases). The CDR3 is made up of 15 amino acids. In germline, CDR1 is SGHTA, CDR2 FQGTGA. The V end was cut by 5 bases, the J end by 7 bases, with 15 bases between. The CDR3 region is CASSRAGGWNSPLHF. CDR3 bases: TGTGCCAGCAGCCGAGCCGGGGGCTGGAATTCACCCCTCCACTTT.

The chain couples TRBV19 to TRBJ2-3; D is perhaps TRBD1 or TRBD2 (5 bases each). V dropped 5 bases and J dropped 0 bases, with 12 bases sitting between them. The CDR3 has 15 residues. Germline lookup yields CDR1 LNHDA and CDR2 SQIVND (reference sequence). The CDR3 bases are TGTGCCAGTAGTCCCCGGGGCGGGAGCACAGATACGCAGTATTTT. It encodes CASSPRGGSTDTQYF. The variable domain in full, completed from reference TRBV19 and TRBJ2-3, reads DGGITQSPKYLFRKEGQNVTLSCEQNLNHDAMYWYRQDPGQGLRLIYYSQIVNDFQKGDIAEGYSVSREKKESFPLTVTSAQKNPTAFYLCASSPRGGSTDTQYFGPGTRLTVL.

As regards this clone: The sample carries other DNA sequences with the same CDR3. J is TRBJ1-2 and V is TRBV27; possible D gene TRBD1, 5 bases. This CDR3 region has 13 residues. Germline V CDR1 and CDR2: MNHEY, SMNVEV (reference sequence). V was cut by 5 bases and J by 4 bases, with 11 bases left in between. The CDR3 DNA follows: TGTGCCAGCAGTCCAACAGGTGGCTATGGCTACACCTTC. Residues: CASSPTGGYGYTF.

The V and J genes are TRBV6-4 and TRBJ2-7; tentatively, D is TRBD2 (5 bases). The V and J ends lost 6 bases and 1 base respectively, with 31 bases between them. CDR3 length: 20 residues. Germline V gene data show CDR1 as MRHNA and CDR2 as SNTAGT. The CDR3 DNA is TGTGCCAGCAGCGACGGGATGTGGCGGTGCGAATTGTGTGATTCCTACGAGCAGTACTTC. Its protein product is CASSDGMWRCELCDSYEQYF.

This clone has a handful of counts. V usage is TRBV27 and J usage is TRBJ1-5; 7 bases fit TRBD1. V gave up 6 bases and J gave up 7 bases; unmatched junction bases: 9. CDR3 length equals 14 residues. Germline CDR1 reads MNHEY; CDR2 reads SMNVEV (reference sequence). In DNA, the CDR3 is TGTGCCAGCAGGGTACAGGGGTGGGGCCAGCCCCAGCATTTT. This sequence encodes CASRVQGWGQPQHF.

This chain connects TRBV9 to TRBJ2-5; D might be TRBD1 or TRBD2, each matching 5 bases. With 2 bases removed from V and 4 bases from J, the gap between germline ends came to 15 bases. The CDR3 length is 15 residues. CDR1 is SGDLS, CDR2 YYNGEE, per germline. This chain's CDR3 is CASSVAGTERETQYF. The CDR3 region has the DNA TGTGCCAGCAGCGTCGCCGGGACGGAGAGAGAGACCCAGTACTTC.

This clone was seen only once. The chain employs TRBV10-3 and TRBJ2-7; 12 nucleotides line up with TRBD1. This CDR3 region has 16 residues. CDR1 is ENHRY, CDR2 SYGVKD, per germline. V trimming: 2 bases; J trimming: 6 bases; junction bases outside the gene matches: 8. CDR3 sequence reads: CAISEARDRGRREQYF. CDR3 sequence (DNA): TGTGCCATCAGTGAGGCCCGGGACAGGGGGCGTCGCGAGCAGTACTTC.

For the CDR3, the DNA is TGTGCCTGGGGCATATCTGGAGGCACTGAAGCTTTCTTT. Protein: CAWGISGGTEAFF. This chain joins TRBV30 and TRBJ1-1; D remains unclear. The germline V and J ends were trimmed by 5 bases and 4 bases, with 14 bases remaining between them. Germline CDR1 is GTSNPN and CDR2 is SVGIG (reference sequence). The CDR3 covers 13 residues.

In DNA, the CDR3 is TGCGCCAGCAGCTTGGACAGGGCTGTGTTAGGGCAGTTCTTC. Its protein product is CASSLDRAVLGQFF. The gene calls are TRBV5-1 and TRBJ2-1; perhaps TRBD1 as D (6 bases). V was pared by 0 bases and J by 12 bases, with 16 bases between. The CDR3 consists of 14 residues. CDR1 is SGHRS and CDR2 is YFSETQ in the germline V gene. Full variable domain (rest looked up from reference TRBV5-1 and TRBJ2-1): KAGVTQTPRYLIKTRGQQVTLSCSPISGHRSVSWYQQTPGQGLQFLFEYFSETQRNKGNFPGRFSGRQFSNSRSEMNVSTLELGDSALYLCASSLDRAVLGQFFGPGTRLTVL.